These T cell receptor beta chains were read from a single sample in a study of CD8 T cells in Susac syndrome. MiXCR, run by TCRdb on the immunoSEQ multiplex PCR reads, gives a single entry per CDR3 protein. The data contain roughly 200,000 distinct CDR3 sequences, approximately 94% of them singletons. Sequencing was carried out using CD4+ T cells from PBMCs. These receptors were taken from a human donor with multiple sclerosis. Both conserved end residues are part of each CDR3. Each record gives: J gene, V gene, clone size, CDR3 protein. Clone size is given for some rows only: seen once, a few or many times, or a class if the clone is expanded.

j_call: TRBJ1-1
v_call: TRBV20-1
clone_size: .
cdr3_aa: CSARTENTEAFF

j_call: TRBJ2-5
v_call: TRBV20-1
clone_size: .
cdr3_aa: CSVRDRGQETQYF

j_call: TRBJ2-1
v_call: TRBV6-2/TRBV6-3
clone_size: .
cdr3_aa: CASSSGPSVYNEQFF

j_call: TRBJ2-1
v_call: TRBV7-9
clone_size: .
cdr3_aa: CASSPGESSYNEQFF

j_call: TRBJ1-2
v_call: TRBV30
clone_size: .
cdr3_aa: CAWTPPTGYGYTF

j_call: TRBJ2-3
v_call: TRBV7-9
clone_size: .
cdr3_aa: CASSLGFGSSGTDTQYF

j_call: TRBJ2-3
v_call: TRBV4-3
clone_size: .
cdr3_aa: CASSQDALVADTQYF

j_call: TRBJ2-6
v_call: TRBV30
clone_size: .
cdr3_aa: CACPLAGANVLTF

j_call: TRBJ1-2
v_call: TRBV11-1
clone_size: .
cdr3_aa: CASSLTGGHGYTF

j_call: TRBJ2-3
v_call: TRBV20-1
clone_size: .
cdr3_aa: CSARDLVRGADTQYF

j_call: TRBJ2-2
v_call: TRBV29-1
clone_size: .
cdr3_aa: CSVLPVGVNTGELFF

j_call: TRBJ1-1
v_call: TRBV29-1
clone_size: few
cdr3_aa: CSATQGARAEAFF

j_call: TRBJ2-2
v_call: TRBV27
clone_size: .
cdr3_aa: CASSLLGLGTNTGELFF

j_call: TRBJ2-2
v_call: TRBV29-1
clone_size: .
cdr3_aa: CSVHTSGVGTGELFF

j_call: TRBJ2-3
v_call: TRBV11-3
clone_size: .
cdr3_aa: CASSKAPDTQYF

j_call: TRBJ1-2
v_call: TRBV7-2
clone_size: .
cdr3_aa: CASSPTRGNGYTF

j_call: TRBJ1-4
v_call: TRBV5-4
clone_size: .
cdr3_aa: CASSLADSEKLFF

j_call: TRBJ1-1
v_call: TRBV10-3
clone_size: .
cdr3_aa: CAISVRETSTEAFF

j_call: TRBJ2-7
v_call: TRBV28
clone_size: .
cdr3_aa: CASTRTGTDEQYF

j_call: TRBJ2-5
v_call: TRBV4-2
clone_size: once
cdr3_aa: CASSHGLAGEETQYF